This TCR beta chain was recorded in a study of radiation and T cells in renal cell carcinoma. Sequenced by immunoSEQ multiplex PCR; TCRdb stores in-frame clones only, minus some. This sample has tens of thousands of clones; 70% to 90% occur once, and the top ten carry nearly 6%. Time point denoted: blood 4 weeks post-SBRT, at nephrectomy. Indicated treatment: 15 Gy SBRT to primary tumor, nephrectomy 4 weeks later. Nephrectomy followed 15 Gy stereotactic body radiation by 4 weeks. CDR3 length equals 13 residues. Germline V CDR1 and CDR2: SGHTA, FQGTGA. The V gene end was trimmed by 3 bases and the J gene end by 3 bases; junction bases not matched to a gene: 1.

The source is a woman in her sixties or seventies with renal cell carcinoma. This chain links TRBV7-3 with TRBJ2-5; 7 nucleotides line up with TRBD2. Sequencing was performed on blood, taken from a patient whose treatment included radiotherapy and nephrectomy. In DNA, the CDR3 is TGTGCCAGCAGCTTCGGACTAGAAGAGACCCAGTACTTC. It encodes CASSFGLEETQYF.